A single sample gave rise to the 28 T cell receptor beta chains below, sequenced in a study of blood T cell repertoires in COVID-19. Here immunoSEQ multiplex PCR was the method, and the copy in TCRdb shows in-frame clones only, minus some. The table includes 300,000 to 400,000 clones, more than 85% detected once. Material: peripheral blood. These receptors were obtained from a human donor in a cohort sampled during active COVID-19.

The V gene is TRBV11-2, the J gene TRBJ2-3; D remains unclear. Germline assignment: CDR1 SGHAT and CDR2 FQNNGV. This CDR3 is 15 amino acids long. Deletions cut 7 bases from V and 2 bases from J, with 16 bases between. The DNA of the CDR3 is TGTGCCAGCAACGTTGACGCGGCCACCACAGATACGCAGTATTTT. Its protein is CASNVDAATTDTQYF.

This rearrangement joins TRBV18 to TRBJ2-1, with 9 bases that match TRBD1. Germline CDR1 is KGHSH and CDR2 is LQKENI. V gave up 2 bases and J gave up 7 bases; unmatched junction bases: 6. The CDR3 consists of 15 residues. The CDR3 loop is CASSPNRDRANEQFF. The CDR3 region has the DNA TGTGCCAGCTCACCAAACCGGGACAGGGCGAATGAGCAGTTCTTC.

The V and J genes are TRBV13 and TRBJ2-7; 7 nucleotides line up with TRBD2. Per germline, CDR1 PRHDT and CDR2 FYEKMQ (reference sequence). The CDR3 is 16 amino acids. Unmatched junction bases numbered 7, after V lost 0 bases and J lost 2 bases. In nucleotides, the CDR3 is TGTGCCAGCAGCTTAGGTCGGCGGGAGATCCCCTACGAGCAGTACTTC. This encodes CASSLGRREIPYEQYF.

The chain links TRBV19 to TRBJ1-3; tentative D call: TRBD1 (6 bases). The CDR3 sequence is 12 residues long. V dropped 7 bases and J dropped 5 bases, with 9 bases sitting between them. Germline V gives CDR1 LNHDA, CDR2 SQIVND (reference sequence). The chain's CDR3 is CASNGQRNTIYF. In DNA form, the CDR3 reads TGTGCCAGTAATGGACAGCGAAACACCATATATTTT.

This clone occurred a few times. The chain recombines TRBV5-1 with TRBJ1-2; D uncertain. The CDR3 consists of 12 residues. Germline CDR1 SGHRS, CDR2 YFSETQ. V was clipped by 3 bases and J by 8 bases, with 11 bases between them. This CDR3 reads CASSSARGGYTF. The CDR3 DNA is TGCGCCAGCAGCTCGGCTCGAGGGGGCTACACCTTC.

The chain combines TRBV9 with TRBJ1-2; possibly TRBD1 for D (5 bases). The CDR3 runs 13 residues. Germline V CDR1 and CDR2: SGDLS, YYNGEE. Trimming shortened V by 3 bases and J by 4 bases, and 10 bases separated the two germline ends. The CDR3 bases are TGTGCCAGCAGCGCACAAAGGGGCTATGGCTACACCTTC. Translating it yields CASSAQRGYGYTF.

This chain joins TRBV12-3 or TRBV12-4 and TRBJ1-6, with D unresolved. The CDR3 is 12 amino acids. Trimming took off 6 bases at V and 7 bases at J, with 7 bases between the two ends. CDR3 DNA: TGTGCCAGCAGCGCGGGGAATTCACCCCTCCACTTT. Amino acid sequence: CASSAGNSPLHF.

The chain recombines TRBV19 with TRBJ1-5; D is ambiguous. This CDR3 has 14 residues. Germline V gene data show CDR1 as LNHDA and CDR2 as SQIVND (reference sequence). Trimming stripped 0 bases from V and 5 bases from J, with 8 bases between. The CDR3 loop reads CASSIDRKYQPQHF. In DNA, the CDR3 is TGTGCCAGTAGTATAGACAGGAAATATCAGCCCCAGCATTTT.

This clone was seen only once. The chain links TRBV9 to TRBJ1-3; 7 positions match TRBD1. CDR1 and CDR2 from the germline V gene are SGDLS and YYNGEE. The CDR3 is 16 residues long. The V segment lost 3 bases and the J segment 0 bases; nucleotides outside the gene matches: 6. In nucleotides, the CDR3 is TGTGCCAGCAGCGAATCAGGGGGAAGCTCTGGAAACACCATATATTTT. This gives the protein CASSESGGSSGNTIYF.

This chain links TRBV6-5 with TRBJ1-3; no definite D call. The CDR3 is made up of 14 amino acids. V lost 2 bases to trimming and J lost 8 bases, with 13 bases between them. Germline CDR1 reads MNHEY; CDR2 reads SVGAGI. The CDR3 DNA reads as TGTGCCAGCAGTTACCCCAGCGAGGCGGACACCATATATTTT. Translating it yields CASSYPSEADTIYF.

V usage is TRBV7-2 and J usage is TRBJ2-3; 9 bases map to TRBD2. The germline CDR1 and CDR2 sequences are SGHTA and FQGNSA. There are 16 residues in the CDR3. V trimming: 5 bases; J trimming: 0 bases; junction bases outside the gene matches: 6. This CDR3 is CASSPQSGGSTDTQYF. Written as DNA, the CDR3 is TGTGCCAGCAGCCCACAGAGCGGGGGGAGCACAGATACGCAGTATTTT.

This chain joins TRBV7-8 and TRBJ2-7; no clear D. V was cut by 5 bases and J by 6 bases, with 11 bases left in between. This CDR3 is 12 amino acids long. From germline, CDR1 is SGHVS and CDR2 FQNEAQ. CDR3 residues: CASSLSSGEQYF. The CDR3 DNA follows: TGTGCCAGCAGCCTCAGCTCAGGCGAGCAGTACTTC.

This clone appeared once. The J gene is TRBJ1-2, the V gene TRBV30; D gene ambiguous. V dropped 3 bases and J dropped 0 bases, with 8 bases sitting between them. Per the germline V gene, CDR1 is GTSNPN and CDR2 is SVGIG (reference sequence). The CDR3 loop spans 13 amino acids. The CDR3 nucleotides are TGTGCCTGGAGCGGTCAAGCTAACTATGGCTACACCTTC. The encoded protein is CAWSGQANYGYTF.

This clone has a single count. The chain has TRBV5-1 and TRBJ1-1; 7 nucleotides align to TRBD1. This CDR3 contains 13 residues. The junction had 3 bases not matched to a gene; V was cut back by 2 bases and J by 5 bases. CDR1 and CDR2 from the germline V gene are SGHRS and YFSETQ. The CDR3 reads CASSFDRETEAFF. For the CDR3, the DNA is TGCGCCAGCAGCTTTGACAGGGAGACTGAAGCTTTCTTT.

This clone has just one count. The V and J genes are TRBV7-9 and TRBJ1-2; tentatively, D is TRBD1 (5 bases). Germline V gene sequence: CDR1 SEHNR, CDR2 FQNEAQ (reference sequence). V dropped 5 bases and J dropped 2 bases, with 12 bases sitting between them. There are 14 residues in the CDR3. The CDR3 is CASSAREDNYGYTF. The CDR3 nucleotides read TGTGCCAGCAGCGCCAGGGAGGACAACTATGGCTACACCTTC.

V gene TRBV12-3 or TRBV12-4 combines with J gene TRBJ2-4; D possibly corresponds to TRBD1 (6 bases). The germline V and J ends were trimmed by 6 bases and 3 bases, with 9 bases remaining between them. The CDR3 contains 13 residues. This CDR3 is CASRPDSKNIQYF. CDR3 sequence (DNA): TGTGCCAGCAGACCGGACAGCAAAAACATTCAGTACTTC.

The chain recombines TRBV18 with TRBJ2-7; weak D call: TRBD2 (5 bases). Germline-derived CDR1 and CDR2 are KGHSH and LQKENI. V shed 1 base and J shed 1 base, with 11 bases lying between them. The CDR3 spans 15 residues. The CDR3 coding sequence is TGTGCCAGCTCACCACAAGAGGGATTATCCTACGAGCAGTACTTC. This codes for CASSPQEGLSYEQYF. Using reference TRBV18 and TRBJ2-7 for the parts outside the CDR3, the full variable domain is NAGVMQNPRHLVRRRGQEARLRCSPMKGHSHVYWYRQLPEEGLKFMVYLQKENIIDESGMPKERFSAEFPKEGPSILRIQQVVRGDSAAYFCASSPQEGLSYEQYFGPGTRLTVT.

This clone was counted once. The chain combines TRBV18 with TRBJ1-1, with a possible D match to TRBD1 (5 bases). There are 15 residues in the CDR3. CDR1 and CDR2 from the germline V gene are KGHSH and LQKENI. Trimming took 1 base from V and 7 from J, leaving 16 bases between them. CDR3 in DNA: TGTGCCAGCTCACCACGCGGAGGGGAGATGGATGAAGCTTTCTTT. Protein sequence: CASSPRGGEMDEAFF.

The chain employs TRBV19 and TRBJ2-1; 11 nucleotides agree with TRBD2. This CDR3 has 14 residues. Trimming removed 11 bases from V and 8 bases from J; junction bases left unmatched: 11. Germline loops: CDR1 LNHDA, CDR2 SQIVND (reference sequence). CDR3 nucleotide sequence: TGTGCCGGGACTAGCGGTTATCCCGTCGATGAGCAGTTCTTC. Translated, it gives CAGTSGYPVDEQFF. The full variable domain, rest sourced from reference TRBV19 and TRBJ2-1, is DGGITQSPKYLFRKEGQNVTLSCEQNLNHDAMYWYRQDPGQGLRLIYYSQIVNDFQKGDIAEGYSVSREKKESFPLTVTSAQKNPTAFYLCAGTSGYPVDEQFFGPGTRLTVL.

CDR3 coding DNA: TGCGCCAGCAGCACCAGCGGGGGACGCACAGATACGCAGTATTTT. It yields the protein CASSTSGGRTDTQYF. This chain uses TRBV5-1 with TRBJ2-3, with 8 positions matching TRBD2. Germline V lookup: CDR1 SGHRS, CDR2 YFSETQ. CDR3 length: 15 amino acids. The V and J ends lost 4 bases and 1 base, in that order; junction bases with no gene match: 5.

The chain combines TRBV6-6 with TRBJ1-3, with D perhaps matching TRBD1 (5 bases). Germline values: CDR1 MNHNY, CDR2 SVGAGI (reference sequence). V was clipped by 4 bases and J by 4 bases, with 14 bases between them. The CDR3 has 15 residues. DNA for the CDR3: TGTGCCAGCAGTTTGGCAGGGACTTTGGGAAACACCATATATTTT. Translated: CASSLAGTLGNTIYF.

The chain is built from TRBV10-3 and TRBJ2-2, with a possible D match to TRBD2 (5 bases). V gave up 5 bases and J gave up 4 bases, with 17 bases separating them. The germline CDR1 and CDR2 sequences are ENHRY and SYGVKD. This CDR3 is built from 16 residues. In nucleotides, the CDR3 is TGTGCCATCAGTCTACCCCCGGGCCGGGGCACCGGGGAGCTGTTTTTT. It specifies CAISLPPGRGTGELFF.

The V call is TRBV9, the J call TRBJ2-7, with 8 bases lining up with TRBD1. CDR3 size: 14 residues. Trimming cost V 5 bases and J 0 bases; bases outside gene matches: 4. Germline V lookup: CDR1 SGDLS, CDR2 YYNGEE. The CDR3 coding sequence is TGTGCCAGCAGTCGGACAGGGAGCTCCTACGAGCAGTACTTC. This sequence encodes CASSRTGSSYEQYF.

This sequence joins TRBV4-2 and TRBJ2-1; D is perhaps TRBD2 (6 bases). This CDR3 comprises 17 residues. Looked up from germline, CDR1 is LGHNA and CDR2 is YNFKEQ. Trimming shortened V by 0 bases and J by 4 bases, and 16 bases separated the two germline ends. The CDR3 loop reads CASSQDPALARYNEQFF. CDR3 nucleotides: TGTGCCAGCAGCCAAGATCCTGCGCTAGCGAGGTACAATGAGCAGTTCTTC.

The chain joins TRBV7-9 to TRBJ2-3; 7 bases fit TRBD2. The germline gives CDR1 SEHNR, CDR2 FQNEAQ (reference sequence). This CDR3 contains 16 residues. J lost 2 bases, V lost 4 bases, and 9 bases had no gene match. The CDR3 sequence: CASSSRLAGPTDTQYF. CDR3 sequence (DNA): TGTGCCAGCAGCTCCCGACTAGCAGGTCCCACAGATACGCAGTATTTT.

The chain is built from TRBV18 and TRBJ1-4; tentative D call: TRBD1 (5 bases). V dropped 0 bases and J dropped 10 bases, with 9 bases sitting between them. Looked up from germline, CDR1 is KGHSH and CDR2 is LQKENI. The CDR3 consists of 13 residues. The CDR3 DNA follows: TGTGCCAGCTCACCACCTAACAGGATAAAACTGTTTTTT. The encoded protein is CASSPPNRIKLFF.

CDR3 loop: CASSLYQREDEQFF. The CDR3 DNA is TGTGCCAGCAGTTTATATCAGCGGGAGGATGAGCAGTTCTTC. The chain couples TRBV28 to TRBJ2-1, with 9 bases identical to TRBD2. With V trimmed by 1 base and J by 8 bases, 3 bases remained unmatched. The germline CDR1 and CDR2 sequences are MDHEN and SYDVKM. There are 14 residues in the CDR3.

The CDR3 nucleotides read TGTGCCAGCAGGATCACATTCATGAACACTGAAGCTTTCTTT. It codes for CASRITFMNTEAFF. The J gene is TRBJ1-1, the V gene TRBV11-2; D not certain. CDR3 length: 14 residues. Trimming left V 6 bases short and J 0 bases short, with 11 bases between. Germline V gives CDR1 SGHAT, CDR2 FQNNGV.